This T cell receptor (beta chain) was identified during a study of T cells of healthy individuals. This clonotype was counted only a few times. This CDR3 spans 15 amino acids. The ends were cut back, 8 bases at V and 0 bases at J, with 15 bases in the middle. From germline, CDR1 is MDHEN and CDR2 SYDVKM. TCRdb used MiXCR to reprocess the 5' RACE reads, holding one entry per CDR3 protein. Of roughly 87,000 distinct CDR3 sequences in the sample, around 17% are singletons; the top ten hold about 6%. The clonotype comes from a human donor in good health. This sequence joins TRBV28 and TRBJ2-3, with D perhaps TRBD2 (7 bases). The CDR3 bases are TGTGCCAGCCCTCCAGGGGACTATAGCACAGATACGCAGTATTTT. As protein: CASPPGDYSTDTQYF.